This T cell receptor beta chain was profiled in a study of control samples from healthy donors and cancer patients. The V gene end was trimmed by 2 bases and the J gene end by 8 bases; junction bases not matched to a gene: 9. This CDR3 contains 15 residues. In germline, CDR1 is LGHDT, CDR2 YNNKEL (reference sequence). This table comes from immunoSEQ multiplex PCR, and its TCRdb copy is limited to in-frame clones, with some not included. The sample carries some 40,000 clones, 83% recorded once. The receptor's source is a woman aged 60-75 years with lung cancer. Input material: PBMCs. V gene TRBV3-1 (or the pseudogene TRBV3-2) combines with J gene TRBJ1-2; 9 nucleotides match TRBD1. The CDR3 DNA sequence: TGTGCCAGCAGCCAAAGGACAGGGGCTGTGCGGGGCTACACCTTC. Amino acid sequence: CASSQRTGAVRGYTF.